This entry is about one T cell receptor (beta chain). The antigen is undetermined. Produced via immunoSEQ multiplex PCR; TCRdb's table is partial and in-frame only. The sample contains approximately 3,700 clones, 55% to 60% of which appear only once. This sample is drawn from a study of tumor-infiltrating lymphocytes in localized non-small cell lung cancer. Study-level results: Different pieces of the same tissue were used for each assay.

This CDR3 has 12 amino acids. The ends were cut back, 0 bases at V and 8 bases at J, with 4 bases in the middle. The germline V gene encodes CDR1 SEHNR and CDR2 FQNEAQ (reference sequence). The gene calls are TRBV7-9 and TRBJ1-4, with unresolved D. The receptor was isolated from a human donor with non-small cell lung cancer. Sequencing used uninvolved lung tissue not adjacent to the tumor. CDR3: CASSLAVEKLFF. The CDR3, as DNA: TGTGCCAGCAGCTTAGCGGTGGAAAAACTGTTTTTT.